A single sample is the source of the 8 T cell receptor beta chains below, sequenced in a study of cytomegalovirus exposure and HLA in healthy donors. Primers: 60 Vbeta forward and 13 Jbeta reverse. The method was immunoSEQ multiplex PCR; TCRdb's version includes in-frame clones alone and lacks a portion of them. The repertoire holds roughly 100,000 clones, with more than 65% as singletons. Sequenced: PBMCs. The source of these receptors is a man aged 30 to 39 in good health and CMV-seronegative.

This clone came up a few times. V gene TRBV19 combines with J gene TRBJ1-1, with TRBD1 identical over 7 bases. Per germline, CDR1 LNHDA and CDR2 SQIVND (reference sequence). Trimming removed 7 bases from V and 3 bases from J; junction bases left unmatched: 8. The CDR3 sequence is 14 residues long. The CDR3 coding sequence is TGTGCCAGTACTCCCTACAGGGGTCACACTGAAGCTTTCTTT. Encoded protein: CASTPYRGHTEAFF.

The chain employs TRBV6-6 and TRBJ1-3; no clear D. In germline, CDR1 is MNHNY, CDR2 SVGAGI (reference sequence). The CDR3 spans 16 residues. V was cut by 5 bases and J by 7 bases, with 21 bases left in between. The CDR3 DNA reads as TGTGCCAGCAGTCCTAATCTCGGTGCTACGGTTAACACCATATATTTT. It codes for CASSPNLGATVNTIYF.

The chain couples TRBV5-8 to TRBJ1-5; D is perhaps TRBD1 (5 bases). V lost 4 bases, J lost 0 bases, and 11 bases lay in between. From germline, CDR1 is SGHTS and CDR2 YDEGEE. The CDR3 runs to 15 residues. This CDR3 reads CASSPRGYSNQPQHF. The CDR3 nucleotides are TGTGCCAGCAGCCCAAGGGGTTATAGCAATCAGCCCCAGCATTTT.

The chain has TRBV4-3 and TRBJ2-3, with no clear D. Trimming removed 2 bases at V and 3 bases at J, with 6 bases between. This CDR3 region has 13 residues. Germline CDR1 LGHNA, CDR2 YSLEER. The CDR3 here is CASSQLVTDTQYF. DNA of the CDR3: TGCGCCAGCAGCCAACTAGTGACAGATACGCAGTATTTT.

The gene calls are TRBV29-1 and TRBJ1-5; 8 nucleotides match TRBD1. From germline, CDR1 is SQVTM and CDR2 ANQGSEA. The length of the CDR3 is 15 residues. After removal of 7 bases from V and 4 bases from J, the junction contained 12 bases not matched to a gene. In DNA form, the CDR3 reads TGCAGCGCCTCGGACAGGGCCGACCATAATCAGCCCCAGCATTTT. Protein product: CSASDRADHNQPQHF.

This sequence joins TRBV5-1 and TRBJ1-4; possible D gene TRBD1, 6 bases. Germline V gene lookup returns CDR1 SGHRS and CDR2 YFSETQ. V lost 2 bases, J lost 1 base, and 9 bases lay in between. There are 15 residues in the CDR3. The CDR3 DNA reads TGCGCCAGCAGCTTAGGCAGGGGAACTAATGAAAAACTGTTTTTT. This translates into CASSLGRGTNEKLFF.

This chain uses TRBV7-9 with TRBJ2-7, with D maybe TRBD1 (8 bases). Trimming removed 5 bases from V and 6 bases from J, with 14 bases in between. This CDR3 has 13 residues. Per the germline V gene, CDR1 is SEHNR and CDR2 is FQNEAQ (reference sequence). The CDR3 region has the DNA TGTGCCAGCAGCCCGACAGGGGAGGGCGAGCAGTACTTC. This encodes CASSPTGEGEQYF. Full variable domain (missing parts from reference TRBV7-9 and TRBJ2-7): DTGVSQNPRHKITKRGQNVTFRCDPISEHNRLYWYRQTLGQGPEFLTYFQNEAQLEKSRLLSDRFSAERPKGSFSTLEIQRTEQGDSAMYLCASSPTGEGEQYFGPGTRLTVT.

The chain couples TRBV28 to TRBJ1-5; D not resolved. Germline V lookup: CDR1 MDHEN, CDR2 SYDVKM. The length of the CDR3 is 15 residues. With 7 bases removed from V and 5 bases from J, the gap between germline ends came to 18 bases. CDR3 in DNA: TGTGCCAGCATCTCCCCCGGCCGGGTAGATCAGCCCCAGCATTTT. This gives the protein CASISPGRVDQPQHF.